A single sample is the source of the 6 T cell receptor beta chains below, sequenced in a study of T cells in Graves' hyperthyroidism and ophthalmopathy. There were TCR beta CDR3 regions amplified from RNA transcripts. TCR CDR3 underwent first-round RT-PCR with the HTBI primer set. MiXCR, run by TCRdb on the multiplex PCR reads, gives a single entry per CDR3 protein. This table has a few hundred thousand distinct CDR3 sequences, less than 20% appearing once. Sample: blood. The receptor set was obtained from a woman in her twenties or thirties with Graves' hyperthyroidism.

J is TRBJ2-1 and V is TRBV7-9; TRBD2 might be the D (6 bases). CDR1 and CDR2 from the germline V gene are SEHNR and FQNEAQ (reference sequence). With 11 bases removed from V and 8 bases from J, the gap between germline ends came to 19 bases. The CDR3 length is 13 residues. In DNA form, the CDR3 reads TGTGCCGGCGGGACGGTCTTTCGCCATGAGCAGTTCTTC. This gives the protein CAGGTVFRHEQFF.

This clonotype was detected ten times or more. The CDR3 loop is CASSARDYGYTF. CDR3 bases: TGTGCCAGCAGTGCTCGGGACTATGGCTACACCTTC. The rearrangement joins TRBV6-2 or TRBV6-3 to TRBJ1-2, with D unresolved. V shed 5 bases and J shed 3 bases, with 7 bases lying between them. Germline lookup yields CDR1 MNHEY and CDR2 SVGEGT. The CDR3 runs to 12 residues.

J is TRBJ2-1 and V is TRBV19, with 10 bases identical to TRBD2. The trim removed 6 bases at V and 6 bases at J, leaving 5 bases unmatched. This CDR3 contains 14 residues. Germline V gives CDR1 LNHDA, CDR2 SQIVND (reference sequence). CDR3 nucleotide sequence: TGTGCCAGTAGCACTAGCGGGGACCCCAATGAGCAGTTCTTC. Protein sequence: CASSTSGDPNEQFF.

A single count supports this clonotype. A much larger clonotype is one base distant, so this may be a read error. The genes are TRBV18 and TRBJ2-1; D is perhaps TRBD2 (6 bases). The CDR3 covers 13 residues. The germline CDR1 and CDR2 sequences are KGHSH and LQKENI. This CDR3 reads CASSPRESSELFF. CDR3 in DNA: TGTGCCAGCTCACCTCGGGAGTCGAGTGAGCTGTTCTTC. Full variable domain (rest looked up from reference TRBV18 and TRBJ2-1): NAGVMQNPRHLVRRRGQEARLRCSPMKGHSHVYWYRQLPEEGLKFMVYLQKENIIDESGMPKERFSAEFPKEGPSILRIQQVVRGDSAAYFCASSPRESSELFFGPGTRLTVL.

This clonotype was found many times. This chain joins TRBV7-9 and TRBJ2-1, with 7 bases lining up with TRBD1. Germline assignment: CDR1 SEHNR and CDR2 FQNEAQ (reference sequence). The CDR3 spans 14 residues. V was pared by 5 bases and J by 5 bases, with 6 bases of the junction left unmatched. Here the CDR3 reads CASSARQGHNEQFF. Written as DNA, the CDR3 is TGTGCCAGCAGCGCACGACAGGGACACAATGAGCAGTTCTTC.

This clonotype has at least ten counts. The chain is built from TRBV20-1 and TRBJ1-1; 8 nucleotides agree with TRBD1. Germline lookup yields CDR1 DFQATT and CDR2 SNEGSKA (reference sequence). The CDR3 spans 16 residues. The V gene end was trimmed by 4 bases and the J gene end by 0 bases; junction bases not matched to a gene: 10. The CDR3 region is CSATGQVPGVNTEAFF. The CDR3 DNA sequence: TGCAGTGCTACGGGACAGGTACCCGGTGTGAACACTGAAGCTTTCTTT.